The 32 T cell receptor beta chains listed next were all sequenced from one sample in a study of early stage breast cancer tumors. Assay used: immunoSEQ multiplex PCR; TCRdb lists only in-frame clones, some missing. The repertoire has under 75,000 clones, more than 60% of them found once; the top ten carry 3.4%. The sequenced sample was blood. The receptor source for this set is a person aged 30 to 40 with breast cancer.

This clone was seen many times. The V gene is TRBV6-5, the J gene TRBJ2-7; 7 bases fit TRBD1. V was pared by 0 bases and J by 0 bases, with 2 bases of the junction left unmatched. The CDR3 contains 15 residues. Per germline, CDR1 MNHEY and CDR2 SVGAGI. CDR3 in DNA: TGTGCCAGCAGTTACTCGTCAGGGGGCTCCTACGAGCAGTACTTC. It codes for CASSYSSGGSYEQYF.

There are a few counts of this clone. The genes are TRBV2 and TRBJ1-1; D call uncertain. The V gene's germline CDR1 is SNHLY and CDR2 FYNNEI. V shed 5 bases and J shed 3 bases, with 7 bases lying between them. The CDR3 is 12 amino acids. The CDR3 DNA sequence: TGTGCCAGCAGTCTCGGGGACACTGAAGCTTTCTTT. Encoded protein: CASSLGDTEAFF.

The J gene is TRBJ1-1, the V gene TRBV7-2; D call uncertain. This CDR3 is 15 amino acids long. V lost 5 bases and J 0 bases, leaving 13 bases between the germline ends. Germline CDR1 SGHTA, CDR2 FQGNSA. CDR3 sequence (DNA): TGTGCCAGCAGCCTCAGAGGAAACTTGAACACTGAAGCTTTCTTT. Amino acids: CASSLRGNLNTEAFF.

This clone occurred a few times. The chain carries TRBV2 and TRBJ2-6; 8 bases agree with TRBD2. The germline gives CDR1 SNHLY, CDR2 FYNNEI. The CDR3 is 15 residues long. The chain's CDR3 is CGGVAGSSGANVLTF. In DNA form, the CDR3 reads TGTGGGGGGGTAGCGGGAAGCTCTGGGGCCAACGTCCTGACTTTC.

The CDR3 coding sequence is TGTGCCAGCAGCTTAGACAGGGACTTAGGCAATGAGCAGTTCTTC. Encoded protein: CASSLDRDLGNEQFF. This sequence joins TRBV7-2 and TRBJ2-1; D tentatively fits TRBD1 or TRBD2 (6 bases each). Germline CDR1 is SGHTA and CDR2 is FQGNSA. The CDR3 is made up of 15 amino acids. V lost 1 base to trimming and J lost 6 bases, with 13 bases between them.

The rearrangement uses TRBV2 and TRBJ2-2; the D gene is possibly TRBD2 (5 bases). V lost 6 bases to trimming and J lost 4 bases, with 9 bases between them. Per germline, CDR1 SNHLY and CDR2 FYNNEI. The CDR3 totals 13 residues. The DNA for the CDR3 is TGTGCCAGCAGGCAGGACTCCACCGGGGAGCTGTTTTTT. Protein product: CASRQDSTGELFF.

The chain carries TRBV18 and TRBJ2-7, with TRBD2 matching 7 bases. The length of the CDR3 is 13 residues. CDR1 is KGHSH, CDR2 LQKENI, per germline. V lost 3 bases, J lost 3 bases, and 2 bases stayed unmatched. CDR3: CASSPSGGYEQYF. The CDR3 coding sequence is TGTGCCAGCTCACCTTCGGGGGGCTACGAGCAGTACTTC. Together with reference TRBV18 and TRBJ2-7, the CDR3 gives the full variable domain: NAGVMQNPRHLVRRRGQEARLRCSPMKGHSHVYWYRQLPEEGLKFMVYLQKENIIDESGMPKERFSAEFPKEGPSILRIQQVVRGDSAAYFCASSPSGGYEQYFGPGTRLTVT.

V and J are TRBV30 and TRBJ1-6, with D perhaps TRBD1 (5 bases). The CDR3 has 14 residues. Per the germline V gene, CDR1 is GTSNPN and CDR2 is SVGIG (reference sequence). Between the trimmed V and J ends, which lost 4 bases and 4 bases, there was a span of 11 bases. CDR3 sequence (DNA): TGTGCCTGGAATGTGGGACCTTATAATTCACCCCTCCACTTT. Translation: CAWNVGPYNSPLHF.

The chain employs TRBV30 and TRBJ1-5; 9 bases align to TRBD1. Germline V gene data show CDR1 as GTSNPN and CDR2 as SVGIG (reference sequence). The CDR3 extends over 13 amino acids. V lost 2 bases to trimming and J lost 7 bases; unmatched junction nucleotides: 3. CDR3 sequence (DNA): TGTGCCTGGAGTCACAGGGGGCAACAGCCCCAGCATTTT. It codes for CAWSHRGQQPQHF.

The V gene is TRBV6-6, the J gene TRBJ2-7; no reliable D call. V was trimmed by 4 bases and J by 3 bases, leaving 10 bases between them. Germline V gene lookup returns CDR1 MNHNY and CDR2 SVGAGI (reference sequence). The length of the CDR3 is 13 residues. The CDR3 region is CASSSYGVYEQYF. In DNA form, the CDR3 reads TGTGCCAGCAGTTCCTATGGTGTCTACGAGCAGTACTTC.

The CDR3 region has the DNA TGCAGCGTCGGTAATGGGGGACGGGATGAGCAGTTCTTC. It specifies CSVGNGGRDEQFF. The chain recombines TRBV29-1 with TRBJ2-1; D is perhaps TRBD1 or TRBD2 (5 bases each). The ends were cut back, 6 bases at V and 8 bases at J, with 17 bases in the middle. Germline V lookup: CDR1 SQVTM, CDR2 ANQGSEA. The CDR3 totals 13 residues.

The rearrangement links TRBV19 to TRBJ2-7, with D perhaps matching TRBD1 (6 bases). Germline CDR1 and CDR2: LNHDA and SQIVND (reference sequence). V was clipped by 5 bases and J by 4 bases, with 18 bases between them. The CDR3 spans 15 residues. The DNA of the CDR3 is TGTGCCAGTAGTCGGACAGCTTTGATGGGATACGAGCAGTACTTC. This translates into CASSRTALMGYEQYF.

The chain has TRBV9 and TRBJ2-1; TRBD1 agrees at 9 bases. The CDR3 has 15 amino acids. Looked up from germline, CDR1 is SGDLS and CDR2 is YYNGEE. The junction had 7 bases not matched to a gene; V was cut back by 0 bases and J by 9 bases. The CDR3 is CASSVGGQGLPEQFF. Written as DNA, the CDR3 is TGTGCCAGCAGCGTAGGGGGACAGGGACTCCCTGAGCAGTTCTTC.

This rearrangement joins TRBV9 to TRBJ2-7; 14 bases agree with TRBD2. This CDR3 spans 14 amino acids. After removal of 3 bases from V and 5 bases from J, the junction contained 1 base not matched to a gene. Germline CDR1 SGDLS, CDR2 YYNGEE. CDR3 DNA sequence: TGTGCCAGCAGCGCGGGACTAGCGGGAGACGAGCAGTACTTC. Residues: CASSAGLAGDEQYF. Supplemented by reference TRBV9 and TRBJ2-7, the full variable domain reads DSGVTQTPKHLITATGQRVTLRCSPRSGDLSVYWYQQSLDQGLQFLIQYYNGEERAKGNILERFSAQQFPDLHSELNLSSLELGDSALYFCASSAGLAGDEQYFGPGTRLTVT.

This chain joins TRBV19 and TRBJ1-1, with D possibly being TRBD1 (6 bases). The CDR3 extends over 18 amino acids. The germline V and J ends were trimmed by 4 bases and 5 bases, with 26 bases remaining between them. The germline V gene has CDR1 LNHDA and CDR2 SQIVND (reference sequence). CDR3 nucleotide sequence: TGTGCCAGTAGTACCAACCCTATCACCAGGGGACGGTGGACTGAAGCTTTCTTT. This sequence encodes CASSTNPITRGRWTEAFF.

V usage is TRBV18 and J usage is TRBJ1-2, with D perhaps matching TRBD1 (5 bases). V gave up 2 bases and J gave up 4 bases, with 11 bases separating them. The germline gives CDR1 KGHSH, CDR2 LQKENI. The CDR3 extends over 14 amino acids. DNA of the CDR3: TGTGCCAGCTCACCAAGGGGACTGATCTATGGCTACACCTTC. Its translation: CASSPRGLIYGYTF.

This chain links TRBV6-1 with TRBJ1-1; weak D call: TRBD1 (5 bases). There are 14 residues in the CDR3. The germline V gene has CDR1 MNHNS and CDR2 SASEGT. The ends were cut back, 6 bases at V and 3 bases at J, with 14 bases in the middle. CDR3 loop: CASSVDTADTEAFF. In DNA, the CDR3 is TGTGCCAGCAGCGTGGACACTGCCGACACTGAAGCTTTCTTT.

The rearrangement joins TRBV7-9 to TRBJ2-2; D gene uncertain. Between the trimmed V and J ends, which lost 3 bases and 5 bases, there was a span of 19 bases. Per the germline V gene, CDR1 is SEHNR and CDR2 is FQNEAQ (reference sequence). The CDR3 consists of 17 residues. In nucleotides, the CDR3 is TGTGCCAGCAGCTTTCTGCGTTGGCAGCAACGTACCGGGGAGCTGTTTTTT. This translates into CASSFLRWQQRTGELFF.

The chain carries TRBV5-1 and TRBJ2-1, with 9 bases identical to TRBD1. The CDR3 totals 14 residues. V lost 0 bases and J lost 11; bases outside the gene matches: 6. Germline lookup yields CDR1 SGHRS and CDR2 YFSETQ. The CDR3: CASSLAGQGSKQFF. In DNA form, the CDR3 reads TGCGCCAGCAGCTTGGCCGGACAGGGGAGTAAGCAGTTCTTC.

Comments on this clone: An end of the junction does not agree with germline; a read error may underlie this. The rearrangement joins TRBV10-3 to TRBJ1-4; D perhaps matches TRBD1 (6 bases). Germline V gene sequence: CDR1 ENHRY, CDR2 SYGVKD. The CDR3 contains 15 residues. The CDR3 DNA follows: TGTGCCATCAGTGATAATATGGGGGCTAACGAAAAACTGTTTTTT. It codes for CAISDNMGANEKLFF.

The rearrangement joins TRBV30 to TRBJ2-3, with TRBD2 as a possible D gene (5 bases). With 6 bases removed from V and 4 bases from J, the gap between germline ends came to 17 bases. The CDR3 is 14 residues long. Germline assignment: CDR1 GTSNPN and CDR2 SVGIG (reference sequence). For the CDR3, the DNA is TGTGCCTGCCCCCGGGGAGCAGGCGCAGATACGCAGTATTTT. Its protein is CACPRGAGADTQYF.

The rearrangement links TRBV11-3 to TRBJ2-1; possibly TRBD2 for D (5 bases). With 1 base removed from V and 0 bases from J, the gap between germline ends came to 13 bases. Germline CDR1 SGHNT, CDR2 YENEEA. The CDR3 runs 17 residues. CDR3 amino acids: CASSLGGDSGSYNEQFF. CDR3 DNA: TGTGCCAGCAGCTTAGGGGGAGATTCCGGCTCCTACAATGAGCAGTTCTTC.

The chain uses TRBV5-4 and TRBJ2-2, with D perhaps assigned TRBD1 or TRBD2 (5 bases each). The CDR3 consists of 16 residues. Germline CDR1 SGHNT, CDR2 YYREEE (reference sequence). V lost 0 bases, J lost 5 bases, and 14 bases lay in between. The CDR3 nucleotides read TGTGCCAGCAGCTTGGCGGGGCTACGTAGGACCGGGGAGCTGTTTTTT. Its protein is CASSLAGLRRTGELFF.

This chain links TRBV6-5 with TRBJ2-1; 11 bases match TRBD2. Germline V gene sequence: CDR1 MNHEY, CDR2 SVGAGI. Trimming removed 10 bases from V and 5 bases from J; junction bases left unmatched: 10. The CDR3 contains 15 residues. CDR3 in DNA: TGTGCCACCCACCTGACTAGCGGGGTACACAATGAGCAGTTCTTC. Translating it yields CATHLTSGVHNEQFF.

This clone has more than one count but fewer than ten. The chain combines TRBV7-9 with TRBJ1-6, with D unresolved. Germline V CDR1 and CDR2: SEHNR, FQNEAQ (reference sequence). This CDR3 has 15 residues. Between the trimmed V and J ends, which lost 1 base and 0 bases, there was a span of 4 bases. The CDR3 nucleotides are TGTGCCAGCAGCTTAGACAGCTCCTATAATTCACCCCTCCACTTT. This translates into CASSLDSSYNSPLHF.

J is TRBJ1-2 and V is TRBV5-5; 8 positions match TRBD1. After removal of 3 bases from V and 8 bases from J, the junction contained 15 bases not matched to a gene. Germline values: CDR1 SGHKS, CDR2 YYEKEE (reference sequence). The CDR3 is made up of 16 amino acids. Here the CDR3 reads CASSSNGQGGVTGYTF. CDR3 coding DNA: TGTGCCAGCAGCTCGAATGGACAGGGAGGGGTGACGGGCTACACCTTC.

V usage is TRBV4-2 and J usage is TRBJ2-2; the D gene is possibly TRBD1 (5 bases). The CDR3 is 16 amino acids. V lost 0 bases and J lost 3, with 11 bases in between. Germline loops: CDR1 LGHNA, CDR2 YNFKEQ. Here the CDR3 reads CASSQDGARDTGELFF. DNA of the CDR3: TGTGCCAGCAGCCAAGATGGGGCTAGAGACACCGGGGAGCTGTTTTTT.

The V gene is TRBV30, the J gene TRBJ2-5; tentative D call: TRBD2 (6 bases). Trimming left V 2 bases short and J 5 bases short, with 9 bases between. Germline V gene data show CDR1 as GTSNPN and CDR2 as SVGIG (reference sequence). The CDR3 spans 12 residues. The CDR3 nucleotides are TGTGCCTGGAGTCGGGAGAGTGAGACCCAGTACTTC. It encodes CAWSRESETQYF.

In DNA, the CDR3 is TGTGCCATCAGTCTGACAGGGTTGAAGCCCTCTGGGGCCAACGTCCTGACTTTC. Translating gives CAISLTGLKPSGANVLTF. This chain joins TRBV10-3 and TRBJ2-6; TRBD1 matches at 7 bases. In germline, CDR1 is ENHRY, CDR2 SYGVKD. The CDR3 runs 18 residues. V lost 5 bases, J lost 0 bases, and 10 bases stayed unmatched.

The chain has TRBV7-3 and TRBJ2-3, with a possible D match to TRBD2 (6 bases). The CDR3 spans 14 residues. CDR1 is SGHTA, CDR2 FQGTGA, per germline. Trimming pared 6 bases from V and 1 base from J, leaving 11 bases between. The CDR3 region is CASRRGGGTDTQYF. For the CDR3, the DNA is TGTGCCAGCAGGCGCGGAGGGGGCACAGATACGCAGTATTTT.

As DNA, the CDR3 is TGTGCTAGTGGCCCCTTGCGGCCCCGTGAGACCCAGTACTTC. Translating gives CASGPLRPRETQYF. The chain uses TRBV12-5 and TRBJ2-5; D call uncertain. With 6 bases removed from V and 5 bases from J, the gap between germline ends came to 16 bases. This CDR3 has 14 residues. The germline V gene has CDR1 LGHNT and CDR2 FRNRAP.

In its sample, this clone was seen once. The chain has TRBV7-8 and TRBJ2-5, with TRBD1 matching 12 bases. CDR1 and CDR2 (germline): SGHVS, FQNEAQ. Germline trimming cut 5 bases from V and 6 bases from J; bases unmatched to any gene: 7. The CDR3 loop spans 15 amino acids. The CDR3 loop is CASSPGTGGRQTQYF. The CDR3 DNA follows: TGTGCCAGCAGCCCGGGGACAGGGGGCCGACAGACCCAGTACTTC. The whole variable domain, remainder taken from reference TRBV7-8 and TRBJ2-5, is GAGVSQSPRYKVAKRGQDVALRCDPISGHVSLFWYQQALGQGPEFLTYFQNEAQLDKSGLPSDRFFAERPEGSVSTLKIQRTQQEDSAVYLCASSPGTGGRQTQYFGPGTRLLVL.